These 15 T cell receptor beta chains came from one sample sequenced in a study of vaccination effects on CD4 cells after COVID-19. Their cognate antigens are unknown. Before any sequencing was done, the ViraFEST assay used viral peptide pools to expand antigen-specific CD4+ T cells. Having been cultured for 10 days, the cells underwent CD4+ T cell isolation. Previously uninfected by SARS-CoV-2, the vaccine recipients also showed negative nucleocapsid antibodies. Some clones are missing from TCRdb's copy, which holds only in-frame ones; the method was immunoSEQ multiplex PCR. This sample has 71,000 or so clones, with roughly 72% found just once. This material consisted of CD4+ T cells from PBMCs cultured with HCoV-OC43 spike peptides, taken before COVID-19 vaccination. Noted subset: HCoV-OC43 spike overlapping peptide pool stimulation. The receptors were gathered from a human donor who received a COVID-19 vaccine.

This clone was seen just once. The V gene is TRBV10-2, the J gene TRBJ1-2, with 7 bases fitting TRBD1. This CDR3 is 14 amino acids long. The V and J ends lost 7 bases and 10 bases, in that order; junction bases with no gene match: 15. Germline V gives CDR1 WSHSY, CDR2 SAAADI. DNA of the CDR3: TGCGCCAGCACCCAATCGACAGGGATGTCGACCTACACCTTC. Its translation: CASTQSTGMSTYTF.

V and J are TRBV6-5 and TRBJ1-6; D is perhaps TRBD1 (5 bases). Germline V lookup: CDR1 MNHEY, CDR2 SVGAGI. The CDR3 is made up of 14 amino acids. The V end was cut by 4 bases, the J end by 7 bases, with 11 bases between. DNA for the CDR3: TGTGCCAGCAGTTTGAGGGGAGTAAATTCACCCCTCCACTTT. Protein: CASSLRGVNSPLHF.

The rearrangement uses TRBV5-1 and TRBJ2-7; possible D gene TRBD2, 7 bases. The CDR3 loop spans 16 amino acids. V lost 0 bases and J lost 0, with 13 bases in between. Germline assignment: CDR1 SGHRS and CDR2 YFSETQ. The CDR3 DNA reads TGCGCCAGCAGCTTGGGCCCGGGGGGCGGCTCCTACGAGCAGTACGTC. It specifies CASSLGPGGGSYEQYV.

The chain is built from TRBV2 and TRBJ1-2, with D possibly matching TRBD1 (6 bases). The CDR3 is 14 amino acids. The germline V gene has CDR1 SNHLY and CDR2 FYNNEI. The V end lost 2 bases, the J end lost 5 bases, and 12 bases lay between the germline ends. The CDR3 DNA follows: TGTGCCAGCAGTGAAACAGGGTCCGTTTATGGCTACACCTTC. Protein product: CASSETGSVYGYTF.

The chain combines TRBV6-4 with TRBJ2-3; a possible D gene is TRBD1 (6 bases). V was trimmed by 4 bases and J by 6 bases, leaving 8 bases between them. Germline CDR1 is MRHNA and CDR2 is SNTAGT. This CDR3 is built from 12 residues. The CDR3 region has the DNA TGTGCCAGCAGTGGTCAGGGGGATACGCAGTATTTT. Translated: CASSGQGDTQYF.

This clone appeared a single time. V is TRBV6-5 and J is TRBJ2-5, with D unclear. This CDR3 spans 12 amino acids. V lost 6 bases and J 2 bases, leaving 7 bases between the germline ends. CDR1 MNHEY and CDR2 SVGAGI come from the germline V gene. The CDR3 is CASSRHQETQYF. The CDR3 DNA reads TGTGCCAGCAGCCGACATCAAGAGACCCAGTACTTC.

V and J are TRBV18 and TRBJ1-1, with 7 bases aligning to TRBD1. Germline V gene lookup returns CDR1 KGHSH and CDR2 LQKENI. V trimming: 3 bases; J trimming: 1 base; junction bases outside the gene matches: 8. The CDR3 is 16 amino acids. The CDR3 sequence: CASSPYTGDQNTEAFF. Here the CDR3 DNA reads TGTGCCAGCTCACCTTACACAGGGGACCAGAACACTGAAGCTTTCTTT.

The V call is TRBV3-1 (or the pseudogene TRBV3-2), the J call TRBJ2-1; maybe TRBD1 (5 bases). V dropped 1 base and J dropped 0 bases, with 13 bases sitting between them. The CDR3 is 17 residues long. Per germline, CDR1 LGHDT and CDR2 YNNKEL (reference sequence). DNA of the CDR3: TGTGCCAGCAGCCAAGCCCAGGGTTTTAACTCCTACAATGAGCAGTTCTTC. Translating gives CASSQAQGFNSYNEQFF.

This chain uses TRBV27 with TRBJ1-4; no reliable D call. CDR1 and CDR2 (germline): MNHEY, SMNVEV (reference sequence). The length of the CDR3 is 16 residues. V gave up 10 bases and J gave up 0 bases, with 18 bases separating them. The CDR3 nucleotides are TGTGCCACCATGGTGGGCCCCGGAGCAACTAATGAAAAACTGTTTTTT. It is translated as CATMVGPGATNEKLFF.

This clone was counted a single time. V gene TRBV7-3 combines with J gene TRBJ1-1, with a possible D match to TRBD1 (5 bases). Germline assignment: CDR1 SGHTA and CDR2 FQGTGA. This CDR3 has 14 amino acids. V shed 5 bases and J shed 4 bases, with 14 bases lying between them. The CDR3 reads CASSPQGSTTEAFF. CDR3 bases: TGTGCCAGCAGCCCCCAGGGTTCGACCACTGAAGCTTTCTTT. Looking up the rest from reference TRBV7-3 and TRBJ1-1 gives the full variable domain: GAGVSQTPSNKVTEKGKYVELRCDPISGHTALYWYRQSLGQGPEFLIYFQGTGAADDSGLPNDRFFAVRPEGSVSTLKIQRTERGDSAVYLCASSPQGSTTEAFFGQGTRLTVV.

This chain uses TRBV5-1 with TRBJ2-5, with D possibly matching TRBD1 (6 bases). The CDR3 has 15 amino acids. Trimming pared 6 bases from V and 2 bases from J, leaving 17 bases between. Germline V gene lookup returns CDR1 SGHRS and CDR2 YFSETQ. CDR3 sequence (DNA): TGCGCCAGCAATGGTCGGCAGGGGCCACAAGAGACCCAGTACTTC. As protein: CASNGRQGPQETQYF.

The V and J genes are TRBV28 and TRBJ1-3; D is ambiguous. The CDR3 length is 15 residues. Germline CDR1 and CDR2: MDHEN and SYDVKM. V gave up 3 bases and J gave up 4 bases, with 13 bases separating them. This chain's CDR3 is CASSLQALWGNTIYF. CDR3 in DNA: TGTGCCAGCAGTTTGCAGGCACTCTGGGGAAACACCATATATTTT.

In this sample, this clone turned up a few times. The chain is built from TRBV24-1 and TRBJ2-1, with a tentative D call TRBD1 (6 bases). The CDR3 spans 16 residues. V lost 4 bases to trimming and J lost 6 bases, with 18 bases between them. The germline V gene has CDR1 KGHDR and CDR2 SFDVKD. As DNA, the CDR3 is TGTGCCACCAGTGAATCTGGGGCAGGGGATAGCAATGAGCAGTTCTTC. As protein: CATSESGAGDSNEQFF.

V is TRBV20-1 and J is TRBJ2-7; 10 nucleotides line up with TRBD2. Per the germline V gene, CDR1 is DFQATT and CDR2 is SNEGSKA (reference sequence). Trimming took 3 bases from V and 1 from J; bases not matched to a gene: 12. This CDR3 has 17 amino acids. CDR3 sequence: CSASLLVGAGGSYEQYV. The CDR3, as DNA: TGCAGTGCTAGTTTGTTGGTTGGAGCGGGGGGGTCCTACGAGCAGTACGTC.

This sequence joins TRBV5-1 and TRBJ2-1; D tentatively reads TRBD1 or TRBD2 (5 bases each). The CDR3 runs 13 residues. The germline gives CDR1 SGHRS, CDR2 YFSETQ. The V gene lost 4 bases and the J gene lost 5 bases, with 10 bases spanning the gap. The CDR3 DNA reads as TGCGCCAGCAGCAGGGGACCGGACAATGAGCAGTTCTTC. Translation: CASSRGPDNEQFF.